The 2 T cell receptor beta chains presented below share a single source sample, sequenced in a study of T cell changes during pregnancy in multiple sclerosis. TCRdb keeps only in-frame clones here, not all; method: immunoSEQ multiplex PCR. The sample holds 30,000 to 35,000 clones, around 88% seen once. Here the sequenced sample was CD4+ T cells from peripheral blood mononuclear cells, taken in the first trimester of pregnancy. Every receptor here comes from a female donor in good health, enrolled as a control in a pregnancy study.

This clone showed up just once. This chain uses TRBV4-1 with TRBJ2-3, with TRBD2 as a possible D gene (6 bases). V lost 4 bases and J lost 0, with 14 bases in between. The CDR3 totals 16 residues. CDR1 is MGHRA, CDR2 YSYEKL, per germline. The CDR3 nucleotides are TGCGCCAGCAGCCGCGTCGGGGGATCTAGCACAGATACGCAGTATTTT. Its protein is CASSRVGGSSTDTQYF.

J is TRBJ2-7 and V is TRBV6-4; a weak D match, TRBD1 (6 bases). With 3 bases removed from V and 9 bases from J, the gap between germline ends came to 15 bases. The germline CDR1 and CDR2 sequences are MRHNA and SNTAGT. This CDR3 is built from 13 residues. The CDR3 DNA reads as TGTGCCAGCAGTGAAGCTCCACAGGGAAGGCAGTACTTC. Translation gives CASSEAPQGRQYF.